The source of this T cell receptor beta chain is a study of cytomegalovirus exposure and HLA in healthy donors. Whole-study findings and limits: Rare TCR sequences predominated, though certain public TCRs were found in many donors. Accounts indicate the classifier identified cytomegalovirus status with strong specificity and sensitivity. Most of the TCR beta V segments (in an earlier analysis) were productive either about 87% or about 30% of the time. Common viral pathogens were later found to be apparently linked to several of the most significant clusters.

To note about this clone: Its matching antigen is unknown.

PCR employed 60 Vbeta and 13 Jbeta primers. The assay was immunoSEQ multiplex PCR, and TCRdb's table has in-frame clones only and misses some. The table records 150,000 or so clones, around 75% of them present only once. The CDR3 sequence is 16 residues long. Germline V CDR1 and CDR2: MNHNY, SVGAGI (reference sequence). The V and J ends lost 6 bases and 1 base, in that order; junction bases with no gene match: 10. Sequenced: PBMCs. This chain links TRBV6-6 with TRBJ2-5, with 8 bases aligning to TRBD1. The clonotype originates from a woman under 30 in good health and CMV-seronegative. CDR3 sequence reads: CASRDTGTGVQETQYF. The CDR3 region has the DNA TGTGCCAGCAGGGATACTGGGACAGGCGTCCAAGAGACCCAGTACTTC.